This record concerns one T cell receptor beta chain sequence. Its matching antigen is unknown. The data were taken from a study of CD8 T cells in ankylosing spondylitis. TCRdb used MiXCR to reprocess the 5' RACE reads, holding one entry per CDR3 protein. Seen here are about 240,000 distinct CDR3 sequences, 8.6% observed once, and the top ten hold approximately 6.3%. Study-wide findings and caveats: Significant enrichment of disease-linked clones was reportedly seen in matched ankylosing spondylitis synovial fluid. Both synovial fluid and blood in reactive arthritis had previously been reported to carry some motif variants. About 8 highly homologous variants formed a TCR beta motif that appeared characteristic of ankylosing spondylitis blood.

The CDR3 has 14 amino acids. Germline-derived CDR1 and CDR2 are ENHRY and SYGVKD. Trimming removed 9 bases from V and 1 base from J, with 16 bases in between. Sequencing input: blood, either unsorted or a sorted T cell fraction (not recorded which). The rearrangement links TRBV10-3 to TRBJ2-7; D gene ambiguous. The TCR comes from a male donor with ankylosing spondylitis or in good health (not recorded which). In nucleotides, the CDR3 is TGTGCCATTCTTAAGTCGCATGGATCCTACGAGCAGTACTTC. Its protein product is CAILKSHGSYEQYF.